A selection of T cell receptor beta chains follows, all from one sample in a study of radiation and T cells in renal cell carcinoma. TCRdb keeps only in-frame clones here, not all; method: immunoSEQ multiplex PCR. The data hold about 130,000 clones, with more than 75% observed a single time. The sequencing used blood, collected from a patient whose treatment included radiotherapy and nephrectomy. These receptors came from a woman in her 70s with renal cell carcinoma. The CDR3 runs from the conserved cysteine through the conserved F or W. The order of the fields is clone size, V gene, J gene, D gene, CDR3 protein, CDR3 DNA. A D gene is named only where the DNA matches it firmly. Clone sizes are given selectively: once, few, many, or a class where the clone is expanded.

.	TRBV7-2	TRBJ2-5	.	CASSLSVSFQETQYF	TGTGCCAGCAGCTTATCGGTGAGCTTCCAAGAGACCCAGTACTTC
.	TRBV27	TRBJ1-6	TRBD1	CASSPTLQGFIYNSPLHF	TGTGCCAGCAGTCCCACCTTACAGGGGTTCATATATAATTCACCCCTCCACTTT
.	TRBV15	TRBJ1-5	.	CATSRDGAGSQPQHF	TGTGCCACCAGCAGAGATGGGGCAGGGAGTCAGCCCCAGCATTTT
once	TRBV5-5	TRBJ2-5	TRBD2	CASSLGLAGQETQYF	TGTGCCAGCAGCTTGGGACTAGCGGGGCAAGAGACCCAGTACTTC
.	TRBV5-6	TRBJ2-2	TRBD2	CASSSLLTGGAQTGELFF	TGTGCCAGCAGCTCCCTACTCACCGGGGGGGCCCAAACCGGGGAGCTGTTTTTT
.	TRBV19	TRBJ2-7	TRBD1	CASKPGQGVYEQYF	TGTGCCAGTAAACCGGGACAGGGTGTCTACGAGCAGTACTTC
.	TRBV9	TRBJ2-1	TRBD2	CASSEDYSAGTSGYEQFF	TGTGCCAGCAGCGAGGACTACTCCGCCGGGACTAGCGGTTATGAGCAGTTCTTC
once	TRBV10-3	TRBJ2-5	TRBD2	CAISESASGGLTETQYF	TGTGCCATCAGTGAGTCGGCTAGCGGGGGGTTGACAGAGACCCAGTACTTC
many	TRBV30	TRBJ1-4	.	CAWKGYANEKLFF	TGTGCCTGGAAGGGGTACGCTAATGAAAAACTGTTTTTT
.	TRBV7-7	TRBJ2-2	TRBD1	CASSLRQGDTGELFF	TGTGCTAGCAGCTTAAGGCAGGGGGACACCGGGGAGCTGTTTTTT
.	TRBV19	TRBJ1-1	TRBD1	CASSGRDSRRMNTEAFF	TGTGCCAGTAGTGGGCGGGACAGCCGACGGATGAACACTGAAGCTTTCTTT
.	TRBV4-1	TRBJ2-5	TRBD2	CASSTGLGQETQYF	TGCGCCAGCAGCACAGGACTAGGCCAAGAGACCCAGTACTTC
.	TRBV5-1	TRBJ1-4	.	CASSMGRSQLFF	TGCGCCAGCAGCATGGGACGGTCCCAACTGTTTTTT
.	TRBV2	TRBJ2-1	.	CASRPGRESDEQFF	TGTGCCAGCAGGCCGGGACGGGAGTCGGATGAGCAGTTCTTC
.	TRBV4-2	TRBJ2-7	TRBD2	CASSRGARGSPYEQYF	TGTGCCAGCAGCCGCGGTGCGCGGGGGAGCCCCTACGAGCAGTACTTC
few	TRBV14	TRBJ1-1	.	CASSRLGPGPFF	TGTGCCAGCAGCCGTTTAGGGCCGGGCCCTTTCTTT
.	TRBV10-3	TRBJ1-6	TRBD1	CAIRSGTDNSPLHF	TGTGCCATCAGATCCGGGACAGATAATTCACCCCTCCACTTT
.	TRBV11-2	TRBJ1-2	.	CASSFFSGPEEGYTF	TGTGCCAGCAGCTTTTTCAGCGGACCTGAGGAGGGCTACACCTTC
.	TRBV7-8	TRBJ1-6	.	CASSWGGDTSPLHF	TGTGCCAGCAGCTGGGGGGGAGATACATCACCCCTCCACTTT
few	TRBV2	TRBJ1-2	TRBD1	CASSSGQGARGYTF	TGTGCCAGCAGCTCCGGACAGGGGGCGCGGGGCTACACCTTC
.	TRBV29-1	TRBJ1-1	.	CSVWPHGYTEAFF	TGCAGCGTTTGGCCCCACGGTTACACTGAAGCTTTCTTT
.	TRBV18	TRBJ1-2	TRBD1	CASSPTGAYGYTF	TGTGCCAGCTCGCCGACAGGGGCCTATGGCTACACCTTC
few	TRBV27	TRBJ1-4	TRBD1	CASGTGFDEKLFF	TGTGCCAGCGGGACAGGGTTTGATGAAAAACTGTTTTTT
.	TRBV5-8	TRBJ1-5	.	CASSFRSGVGQPQHF	TGTGCCAGCAGCTTTCGGTCGGGTGTGGGCCAGCCCCAGCATTTT
.	TRBV6-6	TRBJ2-6	.	CASSYVGSGANVLTF	TGTGCCAGCAGTTACGTCGGGTCGGGGGCCAACGTCCTGACTTTC
.	TRBV28	TRBJ1-1	TRBD1	CASSPRDRGYLAEAFF	TGTGCCAGCAGCCCACGGGACAGGGGGTATTTAGCTGAAGCTTTCTTT
.	TRBV5-4	TRBJ2-7	.	CASSLGAKTYEQYF	TGTGCCAGCAGCTTAGGGGCAAAAACCTACGAGCAGTACTTC
.	TRBV30	TRBJ1-2	.	CAWSEIQGSGYTF	TGTGCCTGGAGCGAAATCCAGGGGTCCGGCTACACCTTC
once	TRBV7-2	TRBJ1-2	.	CASSLALGSVGYGYTF	TGTGCCAGCAGCTTAGCGCTGGGTAGTGTGGGTTATGGCTACACCTTC
once	TRBV6-6	TRBJ2-7	.	CASRDPRGLSYEQYF	TGTGCCAGCAGGGACCCCAGGGGTCTTTCCTACGAGCAGTACTTC
.	TRBV5-4	TRBJ2-3	.	CASRDLAADTQYF	TGTGCCAGTCGAGATCTTGCCGCAGATACGCAGTATTTT
.	TRBV28	TRBJ2-4	.	CASSFRQANIQYF	TGTGCCAGCAGTTTTCGTCAGGCCAACATTCAGTACTTC
.	TRBV28	TRBJ1-6	.	CASSSLTAPSYNSPLHF	TGTGCCAGCAGTTCCTTGACAGCTCCCTCCTATAATTCACCCCTCCACTTT